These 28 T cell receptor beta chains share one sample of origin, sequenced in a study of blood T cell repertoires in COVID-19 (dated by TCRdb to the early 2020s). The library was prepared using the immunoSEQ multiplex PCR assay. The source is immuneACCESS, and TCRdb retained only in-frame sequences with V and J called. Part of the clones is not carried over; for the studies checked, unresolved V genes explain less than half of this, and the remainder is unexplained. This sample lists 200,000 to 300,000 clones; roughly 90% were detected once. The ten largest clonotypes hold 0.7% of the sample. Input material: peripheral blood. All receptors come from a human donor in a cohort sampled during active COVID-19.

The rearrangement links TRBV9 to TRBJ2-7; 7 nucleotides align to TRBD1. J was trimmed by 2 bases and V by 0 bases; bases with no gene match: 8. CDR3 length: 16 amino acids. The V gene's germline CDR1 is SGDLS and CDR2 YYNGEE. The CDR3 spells CASSVGDRAPPYEQYF. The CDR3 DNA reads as TGTGCCAGCAGCGTAGGGGACAGAGCTCCACCCTACGAGCAGTACTTC.

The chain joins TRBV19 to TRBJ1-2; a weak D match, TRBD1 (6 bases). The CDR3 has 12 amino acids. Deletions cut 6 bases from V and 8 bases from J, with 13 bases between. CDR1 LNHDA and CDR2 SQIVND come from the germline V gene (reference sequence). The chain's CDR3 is CASRKDSRGYTF. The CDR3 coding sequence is TGTGCCAGTAGGAAGGACAGTCGCGGCTACACCTTC. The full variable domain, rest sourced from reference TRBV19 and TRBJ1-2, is DGGITQSPKYLFRKEGQNVTLSCEQNLNHDAMYWYRQDPGQGLRLIYYSQIVNDFQKGDIAEGYSVSREKKESFPLTVTSAQKNPTAFYLCASRKDSRGYTFGSGTRLTVV.

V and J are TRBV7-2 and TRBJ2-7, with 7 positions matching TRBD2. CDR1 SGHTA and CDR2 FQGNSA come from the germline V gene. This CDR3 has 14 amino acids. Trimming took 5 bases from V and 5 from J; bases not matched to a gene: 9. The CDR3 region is CASSPPGGWNEQYF. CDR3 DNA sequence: TGTGCCAGCAGCCCCCCCGGGGGGTGGAACGAGCAGTACTTC.

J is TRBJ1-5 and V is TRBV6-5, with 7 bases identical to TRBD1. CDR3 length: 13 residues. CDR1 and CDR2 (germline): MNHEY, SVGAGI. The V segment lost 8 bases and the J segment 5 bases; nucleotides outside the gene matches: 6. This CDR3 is CASQGQSYQPQHF. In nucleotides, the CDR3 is TGTGCCAGCCAGGGACAGAGTTATCAGCCCCAGCATTTT.

CDR3 amino acids: CASSTGQGNSPLHF. The CDR3 coding sequence is TGCGCCAGCAGCACGGGACAGGGGAATTCACCCCTCCACTTT. The V and J genes are TRBV5-1 and TRBJ1-6, with 10 positions matching TRBD1. The ends lost 4 bases at V and 7 bases at J; junction bases unmatched: 2. The germline V gene has CDR1 SGHRS and CDR2 YFSETQ. This CDR3 has 14 residues.

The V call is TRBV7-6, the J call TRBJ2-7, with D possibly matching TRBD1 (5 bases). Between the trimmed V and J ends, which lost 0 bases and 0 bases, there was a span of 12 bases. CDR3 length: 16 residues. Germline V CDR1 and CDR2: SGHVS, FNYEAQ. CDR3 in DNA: TGTGCCAGCAGCTTAGCAGGGGCTAAAGACTCCTACGAGCAGTACTTC. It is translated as CASSLAGAKDSYEQYF. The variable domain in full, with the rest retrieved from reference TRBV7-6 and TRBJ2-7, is GAGVSQSPRYKVTKRGQDVALRCDPISGHVSLYWYRQALGQGPEFLTYFNYEAQQDKSGLPNDRFSAERPEGSISTLTIQRTEQRDSAMYRCASSLAGAKDSYEQYFGPGTRLTVT.

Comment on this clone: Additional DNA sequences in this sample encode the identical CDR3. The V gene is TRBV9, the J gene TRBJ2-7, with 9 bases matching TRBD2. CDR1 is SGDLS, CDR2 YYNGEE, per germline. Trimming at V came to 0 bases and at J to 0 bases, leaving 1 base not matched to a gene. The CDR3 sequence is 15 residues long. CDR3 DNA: TGTGCCAGCAGCGTAGGACTAGCGGCCTCCTACGAGCAGTACTTC. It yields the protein CASSVGLAASYEQYF.

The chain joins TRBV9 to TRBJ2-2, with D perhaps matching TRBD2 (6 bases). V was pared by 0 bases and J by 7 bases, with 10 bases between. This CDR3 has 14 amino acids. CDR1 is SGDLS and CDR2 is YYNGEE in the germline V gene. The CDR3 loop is CASSVAWGVGELFF. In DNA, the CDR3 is TGTGCCAGCAGCGTAGCGTGGGGGGTCGGGGAGCTGTTTTTT. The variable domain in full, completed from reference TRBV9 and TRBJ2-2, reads DSGVTQTPKHLITATGQRVTLRCSPRSGDLSVYWYQQSLDQGLQFLIQYYNGEERAKGNILERFSAQQFPDLHSELNLSSLELGDSALYFCASSVAWGVGELFFGEGSRLTVL.

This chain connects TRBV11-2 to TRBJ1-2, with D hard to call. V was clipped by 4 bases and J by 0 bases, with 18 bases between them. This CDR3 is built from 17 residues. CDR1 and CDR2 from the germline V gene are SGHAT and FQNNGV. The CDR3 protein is CASSSSYLADTNYGYTF. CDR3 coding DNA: TGTGCCAGCAGCTCAAGCTACCTAGCAGACACTAACTATGGCTACACCTTC.

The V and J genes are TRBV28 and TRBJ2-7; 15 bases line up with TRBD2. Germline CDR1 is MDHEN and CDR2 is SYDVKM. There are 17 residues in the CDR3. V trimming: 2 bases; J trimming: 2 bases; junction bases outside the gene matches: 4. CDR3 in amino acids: CASSLGLAGGRAYEQYF. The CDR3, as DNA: TGTGCCAGCAGTTTAGGACTAGCGGGAGGGCGTGCCTACGAGCAGTACTTC.

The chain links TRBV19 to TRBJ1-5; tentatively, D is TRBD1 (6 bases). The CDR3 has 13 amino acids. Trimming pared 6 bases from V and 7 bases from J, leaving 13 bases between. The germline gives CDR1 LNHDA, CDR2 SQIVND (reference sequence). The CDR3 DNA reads TGTGCCAGTAGACTGGGGGCGTACCAGCCCCAGCATTTT. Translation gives CASRLGAYQPQHF.

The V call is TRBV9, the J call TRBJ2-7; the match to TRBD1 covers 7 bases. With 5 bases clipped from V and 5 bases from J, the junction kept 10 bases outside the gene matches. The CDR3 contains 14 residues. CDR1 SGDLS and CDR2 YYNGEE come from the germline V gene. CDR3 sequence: CASSPTRGTDEQYF. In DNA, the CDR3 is TGTGCCAGCAGTCCAACCAGGGGGACCGACGAGCAGTACTTC.

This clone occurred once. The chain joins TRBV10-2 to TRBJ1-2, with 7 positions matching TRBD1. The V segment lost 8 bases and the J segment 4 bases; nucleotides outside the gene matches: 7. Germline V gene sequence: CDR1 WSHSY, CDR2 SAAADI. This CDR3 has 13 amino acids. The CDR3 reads CASGQDRGYGYTF. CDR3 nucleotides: TGCGCCAGCGGACAGGATCGGGGCTATGGCTACACCTTC.

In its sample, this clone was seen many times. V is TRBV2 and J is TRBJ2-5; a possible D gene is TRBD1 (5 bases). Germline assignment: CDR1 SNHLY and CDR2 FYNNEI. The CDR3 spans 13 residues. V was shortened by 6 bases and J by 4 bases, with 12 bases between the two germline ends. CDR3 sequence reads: CASRINQGETQYF. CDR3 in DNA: TGTGCCAGCAGAATAAATCAGGGAGAGACCCAGTACTTC.

CDR3 coding DNA: TGTGCCAGCAGCTCCGGTAGATTAGCCAAAAACATTCAGTACTTC. As protein: CASSSGRLAKNIQYF. The V and J genes are TRBV7-6 and TRBJ2-4; D call uncertain. From germline, CDR1 is SGHVS and CDR2 FNYEAQ. The CDR3 consists of 15 residues. Trimming pared 4 bases from V and 0 bases from J, leaving 10 bases between.

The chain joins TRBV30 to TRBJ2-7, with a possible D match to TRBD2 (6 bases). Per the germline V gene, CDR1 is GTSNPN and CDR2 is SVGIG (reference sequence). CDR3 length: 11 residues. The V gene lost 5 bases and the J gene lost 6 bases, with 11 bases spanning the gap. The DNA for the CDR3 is TGTGCCTGGTCCTTAGCGGTCGAGCAGTACTTC. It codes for CAWSLAVEQYF.

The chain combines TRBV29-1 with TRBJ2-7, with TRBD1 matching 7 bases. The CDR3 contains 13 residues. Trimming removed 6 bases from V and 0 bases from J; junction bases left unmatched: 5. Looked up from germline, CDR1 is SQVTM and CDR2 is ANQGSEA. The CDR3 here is CSVMDRSSYEQYF. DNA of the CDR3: TGCAGCGTCATGGACAGGAGCTCCTACGAGCAGTACTTC.

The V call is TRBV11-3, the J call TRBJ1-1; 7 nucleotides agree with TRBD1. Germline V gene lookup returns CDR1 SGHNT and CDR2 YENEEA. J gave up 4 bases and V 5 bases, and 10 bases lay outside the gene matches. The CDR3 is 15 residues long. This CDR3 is CASSRTGALGTEAFF. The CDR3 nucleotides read TGTGCCAGCAGCCGGACAGGTGCCTTGGGCACTGAAGCTTTCTTT.

In nucleotides, the CDR3 is TGTGCCACTCAGAGGGATATCTATAATTCACCCCTCCACTTT. Its protein is CATQRDIYNSPLHF. The chain employs TRBV6-5 and TRBJ1-6; D remains unclear. V was pared by 10 bases and J by 3 bases, with 13 bases between. Germline V lookup: CDR1 MNHEY, CDR2 SVGAGI. This CDR3 is built from 14 residues.

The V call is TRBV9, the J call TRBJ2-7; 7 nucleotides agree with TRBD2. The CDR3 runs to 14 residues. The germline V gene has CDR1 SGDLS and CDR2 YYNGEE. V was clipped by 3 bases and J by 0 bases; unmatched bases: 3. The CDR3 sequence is CASSAGGSSYEQYF. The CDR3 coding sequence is TGTGCCAGCAGCGCCGGGGGGAGCTCCTACGAGCAGTACTTC.

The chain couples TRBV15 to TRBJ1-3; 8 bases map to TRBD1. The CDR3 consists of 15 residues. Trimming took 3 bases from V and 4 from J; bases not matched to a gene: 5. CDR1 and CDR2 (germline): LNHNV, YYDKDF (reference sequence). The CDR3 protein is CATSRDREWGNTIYF. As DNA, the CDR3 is TGTGCCACCAGCAGGGACAGGGAGTGGGGAAACACCATATATTTT.

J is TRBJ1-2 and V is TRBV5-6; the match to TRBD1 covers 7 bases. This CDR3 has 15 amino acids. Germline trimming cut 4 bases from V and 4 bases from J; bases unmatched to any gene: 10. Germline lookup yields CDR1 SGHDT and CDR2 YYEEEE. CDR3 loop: CASSRPDREIYGYTF. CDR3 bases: TGTGCCAGCAGCCGTCCAGACAGGGAGATCTATGGCTACACCTTC.

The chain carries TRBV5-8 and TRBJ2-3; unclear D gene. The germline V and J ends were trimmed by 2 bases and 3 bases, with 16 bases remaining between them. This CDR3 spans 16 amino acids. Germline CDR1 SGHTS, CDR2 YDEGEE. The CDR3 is CASSFRGGVGTDTQYF. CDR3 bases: TGTGCCAGCAGCTTTCGCGGCGGTGTTGGAACAGATACGCAGTATTTT.

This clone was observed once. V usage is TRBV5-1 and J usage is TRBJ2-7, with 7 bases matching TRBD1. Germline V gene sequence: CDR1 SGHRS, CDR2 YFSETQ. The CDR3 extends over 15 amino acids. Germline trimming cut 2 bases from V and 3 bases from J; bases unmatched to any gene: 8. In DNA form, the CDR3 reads TGCGCCAGCAGCTTAACAGGGGCCTGGGGCTACGAGCAGTACTTC. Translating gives CASSLTGAWGYEQYF.

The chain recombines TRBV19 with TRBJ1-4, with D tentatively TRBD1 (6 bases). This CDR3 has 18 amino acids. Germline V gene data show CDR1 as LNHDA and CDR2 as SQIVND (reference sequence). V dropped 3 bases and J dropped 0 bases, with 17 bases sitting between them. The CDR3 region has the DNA TGTGCCAGTAGTATTCCCCTCGACAGGCACGCAACTAATGAAAAACTGTTTTTT. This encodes CASSIPLDRHATNEKLFF.

The CDR3: CASRATGLGYTF. CDR3 DNA sequence: TGTGCCAGCAGAGCCACAGGTCTGGGCTACACCTTC. The chain has TRBV28 and TRBJ1-2; possibly TRBD1 for D (5 bases). V lost 6 bases and J 8 bases, leaving 13 bases between the germline ends. CDR1 and CDR2 from the germline V gene are MDHEN and SYDVKM. The CDR3 is 12 amino acids.

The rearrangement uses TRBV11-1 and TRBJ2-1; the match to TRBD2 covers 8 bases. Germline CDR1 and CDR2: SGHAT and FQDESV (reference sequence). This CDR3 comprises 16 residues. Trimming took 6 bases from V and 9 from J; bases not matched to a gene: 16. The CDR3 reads CASRTYPGGTLTEQFF. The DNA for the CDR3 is TGTGCCAGCAGAACGTACCCGGGAGGGACCCTAACTGAGCAGTTCTTC.

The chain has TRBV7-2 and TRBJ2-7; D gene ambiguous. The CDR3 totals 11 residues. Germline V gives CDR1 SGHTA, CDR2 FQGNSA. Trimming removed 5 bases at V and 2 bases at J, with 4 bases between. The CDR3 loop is CASSRAYEQYF. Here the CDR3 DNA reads TGTGCCAGCAGCCGAGCCTACGAGCAGTACTTC.